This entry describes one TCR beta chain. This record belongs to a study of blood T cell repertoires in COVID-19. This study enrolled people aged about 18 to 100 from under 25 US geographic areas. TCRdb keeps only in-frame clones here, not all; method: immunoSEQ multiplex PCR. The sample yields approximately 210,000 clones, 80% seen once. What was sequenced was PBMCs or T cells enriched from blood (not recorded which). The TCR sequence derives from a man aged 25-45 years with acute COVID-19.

The CDR3 sequence: CSASDVQGSYGYTF. CDR3 in DNA: TGCAGTGCTAGTGATGTACAGGGCTCCTATGGCTACACCTTC. The chain uses TRBV20-1 and TRBJ1-2, with D perhaps TRBD1 (6 bases). Germline V gene lookup returns CDR1 DFQATT and CDR2 SNEGSKA (reference sequence). The CDR3 totals 14 residues. The V end lost 3 bases, the J end lost 4 bases, and 15 bases lay between the germline ends.